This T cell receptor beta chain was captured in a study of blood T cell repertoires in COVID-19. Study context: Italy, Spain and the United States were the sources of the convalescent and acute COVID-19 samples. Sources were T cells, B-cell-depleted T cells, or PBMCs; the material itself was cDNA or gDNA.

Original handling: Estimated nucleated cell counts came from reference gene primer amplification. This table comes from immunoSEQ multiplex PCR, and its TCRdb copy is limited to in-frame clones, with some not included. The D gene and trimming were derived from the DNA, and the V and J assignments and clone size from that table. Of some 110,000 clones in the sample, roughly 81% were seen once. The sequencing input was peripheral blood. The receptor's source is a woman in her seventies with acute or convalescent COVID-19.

CDR3 region: CASSVRQGLKTGELFF. In nucleotides, the CDR3 is TGTGCCAGCAGCGTTCGACAGGGCCTTAAGACCGGGGAGCTGTTTTTT. The chain recombines TRBV11-3 with TRBJ2-2, with TRBD1 identical over 7 bases. V shed 5 bases, J shed 5 bases, and the junction held 11 bases outside the gene matches. The germline V gene has CDR1 SGHNT and CDR2 YENEEA. This CDR3 spans 16 amino acids. Based on the CDR3 plus reference TRBV11-3 and TRBJ2-2, the full variable domain is EAGVVQSPRYKIIEKKQPVAFWCNPISGHNTLYWYLQNLGQGPELLIRYENEEAVDDSQLPKDRFSAERLKGVDSTLKIQPAELGDSAVYLCASSVRQGLKTGELFFGEGSRLTVL.